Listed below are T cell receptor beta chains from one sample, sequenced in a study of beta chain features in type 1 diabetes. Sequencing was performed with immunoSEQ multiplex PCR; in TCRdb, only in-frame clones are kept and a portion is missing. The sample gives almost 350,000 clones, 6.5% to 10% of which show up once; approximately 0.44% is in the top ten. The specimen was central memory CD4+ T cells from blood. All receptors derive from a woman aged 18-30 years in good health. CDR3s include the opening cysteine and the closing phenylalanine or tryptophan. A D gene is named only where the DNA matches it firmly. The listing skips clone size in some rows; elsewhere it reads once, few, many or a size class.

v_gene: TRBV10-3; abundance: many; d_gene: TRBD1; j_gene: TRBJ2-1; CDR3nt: TGTGCCATCAGTCCCCAGACAGGGGGGTCCTACAATGAGCAGTTCTTC; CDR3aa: CAISPQTGGSYNEQFF
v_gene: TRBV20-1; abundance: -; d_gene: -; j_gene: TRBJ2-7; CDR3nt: TGCGGCAAGCTAGTCGGATACGAGCAGTACTTC; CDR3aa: CGKLVGYEQYF
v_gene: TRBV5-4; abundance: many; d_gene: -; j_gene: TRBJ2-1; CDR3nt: TGTGCCAGCAGCCTAGAACGTCACAATGAGCAGTTCTTC; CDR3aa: CASSLERHNEQFF
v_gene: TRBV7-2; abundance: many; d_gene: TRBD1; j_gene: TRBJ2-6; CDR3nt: TGTGCCAGCAGCCTGGACAGGTACAACGTCCTGACTTTC; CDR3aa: CASSLDRYNVLTF
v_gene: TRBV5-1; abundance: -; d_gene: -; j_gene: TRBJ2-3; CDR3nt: TGCGCCAGCAGCTCGAACGGGAGACACACAGATACGCAGTATTTT; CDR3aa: CASSSNGRHTDTQYF
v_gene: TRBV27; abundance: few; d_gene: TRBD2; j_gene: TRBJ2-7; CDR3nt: TGTGCCAGCAGTTCAGCGGGAGCCCGCTACGAGCAGTACTTC; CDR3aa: CASSSAGARYEQYF
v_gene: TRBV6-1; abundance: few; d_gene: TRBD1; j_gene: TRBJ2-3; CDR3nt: TGTGCCAGCAACCCGGGCGCAGGGGGAACAGATACGCAGTATTTT; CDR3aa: CASNPGAGGTDTQYF
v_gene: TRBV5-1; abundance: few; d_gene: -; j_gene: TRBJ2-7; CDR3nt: TGCGCCAGCATGCGGAATGAGGTGTCCTACGAGCAGTACTTC; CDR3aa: CASMRNEVSYEQYF
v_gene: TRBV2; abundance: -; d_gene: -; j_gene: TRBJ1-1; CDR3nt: TGTGCCAGCAGTCAAGATGGGCGGGTTGAAGCTTTCTTT; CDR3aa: CASSQDGRVEAFF
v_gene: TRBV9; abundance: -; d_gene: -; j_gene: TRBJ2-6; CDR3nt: TGTGCCAGCAGCGTACGGCAGGGCAATAGGGAGAAGGGGGCCAACGTCCTGACTTTC; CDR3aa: CASSVRQGNREKGANVLTF
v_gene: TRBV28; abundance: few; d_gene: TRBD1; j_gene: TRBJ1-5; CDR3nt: TGTGCCAGCAGCCCTGGACAGGGAGATCAGCCCCAGCATTTT; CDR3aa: CASSPGQGDQPQHF
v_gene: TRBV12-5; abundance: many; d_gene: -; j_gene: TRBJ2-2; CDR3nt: TGTGCTAGTGGTTTGGGACAGAACACCGGGGAGCTGTTTTTT; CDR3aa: CASGLGQNTGELFF
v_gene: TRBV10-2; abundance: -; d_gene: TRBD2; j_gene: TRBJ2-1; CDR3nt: TGCGCCAGTAAAAGTGAGACTAGCGGGCGAAATGAGCAGTTCTTC; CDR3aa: CASKSETSGRNEQFF
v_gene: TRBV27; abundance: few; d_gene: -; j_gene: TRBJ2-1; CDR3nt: TGTGCCAGCAGTTTGAATAAGAACAATGAGCAGTTCTTC; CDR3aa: CASSLNKNNEQFF
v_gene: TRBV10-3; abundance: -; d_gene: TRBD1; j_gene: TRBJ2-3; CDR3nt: TGTGCCACCCTAGACAGGGATGGGGCAGCAGATACGCAGTATTTT; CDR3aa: CATLDRDGAADTQYF
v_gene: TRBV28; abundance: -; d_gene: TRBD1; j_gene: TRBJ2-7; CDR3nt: TGTGCCAGCAGCTTGGACAGGAGCTCCTACGAGCAGTACTTC; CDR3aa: CASSLDRSSYEQYF
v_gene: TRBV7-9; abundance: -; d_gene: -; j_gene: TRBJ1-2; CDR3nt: TGTGCCAGCAGCTCGTACACAGGGAACTATGGCTACACCTTC; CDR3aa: CASSSYTGNYGYTF
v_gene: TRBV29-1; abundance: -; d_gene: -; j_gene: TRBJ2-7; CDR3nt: TGCAGCGTTAACGGGCAGGGGGGCGACGAGCAGTACTTC; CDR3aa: CSVNGQGGDEQYF
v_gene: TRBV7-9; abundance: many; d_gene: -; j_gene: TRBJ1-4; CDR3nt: TGTGCCATGACAGCGATTGGAACTAATGAAAAACTGTTTTTT; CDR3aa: CAMTAIGTNEKLFF
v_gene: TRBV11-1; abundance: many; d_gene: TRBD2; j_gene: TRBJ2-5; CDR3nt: TGTGCCAGCAGCCGGAGACGGACTAGCGGGAAAGGAAGGGAGACCCAGTACTTC; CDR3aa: CASSRRRTSGKGRETQYF
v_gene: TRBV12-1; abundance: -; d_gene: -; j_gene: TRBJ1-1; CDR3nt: TGTGCCAGCTGTCCGGGGGACACTGAAGCTTTCTTT; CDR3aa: CASCPGDTEAFF
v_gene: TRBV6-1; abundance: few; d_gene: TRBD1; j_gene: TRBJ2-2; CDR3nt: TGTGCCATCGACAGGGGCCCCAACACCGGGGAGCTGTTTTTT; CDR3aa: CAIDRGPNTGELFF
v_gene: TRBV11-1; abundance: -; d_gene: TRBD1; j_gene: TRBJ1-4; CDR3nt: TGTGCCAGCAGCTTAGTATCGACAGGGGGGCAACTGTTTTTT; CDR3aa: CASSLVSTGGQLFF
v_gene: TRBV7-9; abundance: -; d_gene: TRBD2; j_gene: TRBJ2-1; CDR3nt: TGTGCCAGCAGCTTAGGAGGGACTAGCGTCAATGAGCAGTTCTTC; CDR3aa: CASSLGGTSVNEQFF
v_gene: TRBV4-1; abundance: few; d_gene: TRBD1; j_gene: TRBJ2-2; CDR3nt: TGCGCCAGCAGACCGACGCAGGGGGCCGCCGGGGAGCTGTTTTTT; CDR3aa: CASRPTQGAAGELFF
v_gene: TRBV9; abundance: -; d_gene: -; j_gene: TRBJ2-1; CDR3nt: TGTGCCAGCAGCGGTGGGGGCTCGCGAGGGAATGAGCAGTTCTTC; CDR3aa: CASSGGGSRGNEQFF
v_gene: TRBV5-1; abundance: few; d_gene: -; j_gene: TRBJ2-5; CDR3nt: TGCGCCAGCAGCTTACAAGAGACCCAGTACTTC; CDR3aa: CASSLQETQYF
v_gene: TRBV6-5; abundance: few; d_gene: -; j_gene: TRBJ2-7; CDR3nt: TGTGCCAGCAGTTACTCGATAGCCAGGGTCGAGCAGTACTTC; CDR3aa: CASSYSIARVEQYF
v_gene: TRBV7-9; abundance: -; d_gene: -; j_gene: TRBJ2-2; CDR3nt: TGTGCCAGCAGCCCCCAAGGCTTCACCGGGGAGCTGTTTTTT; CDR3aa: CASSPQGFTGELFF
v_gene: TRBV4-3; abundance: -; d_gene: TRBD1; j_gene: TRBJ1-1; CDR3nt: TGCGCCAGCAGCCAACAACAGGGGGCGAACACTGAAGCTTTCTTT; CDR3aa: CASSQQQGANTEAFF
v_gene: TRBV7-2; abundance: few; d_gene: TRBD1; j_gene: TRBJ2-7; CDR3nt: TGTGCCAGCAGCTTGGATCTGGGACAGCAGTACTTCTACGAGCAGTACTTC; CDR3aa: CASSLDLGQQYFYEQYF
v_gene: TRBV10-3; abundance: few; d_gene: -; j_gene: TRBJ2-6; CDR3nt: TGTGCCATTGGGAGCCCCTCTGGGGCCAACGTCCTGACTTTC; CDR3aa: CAIGSPSGANVLTF
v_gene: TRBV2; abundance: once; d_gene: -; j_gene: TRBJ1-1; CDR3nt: TGTGCCAGCAGTAATAGTTTCCGGACTGAAGCTTTCTTT; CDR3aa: CASSNSFRTEAFF
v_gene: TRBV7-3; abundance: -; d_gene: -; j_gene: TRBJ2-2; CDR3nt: TGTGCCAGCAGCTTAACGTCGGACAACACCGGGGAGCTGTTTTTT; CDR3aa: CASSLTSDNTGELFF
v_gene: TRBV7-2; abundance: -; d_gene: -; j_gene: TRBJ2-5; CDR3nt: TGTGCCAGCAGCTCCGGACTGCAAGAGACCCAGTACTTC; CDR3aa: CASSSGLQETQYF
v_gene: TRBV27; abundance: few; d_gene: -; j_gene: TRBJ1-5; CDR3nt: TGTGCCAGCAGTTTGAGGTTGGGCAATCAGCCCCAGCATTTT; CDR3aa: CASSLRLGNQPQHF
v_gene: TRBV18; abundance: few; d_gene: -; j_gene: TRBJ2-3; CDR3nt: TGTGCCAGCTCACCAGGCAGCACCACAGATACGCAGTATTTT; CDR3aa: CASSPGSTTDTQYF
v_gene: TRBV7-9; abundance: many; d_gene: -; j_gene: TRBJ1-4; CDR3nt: TGTGCCAGCAGCAGGGCAACTAATGAAAAACTGTTTTTT; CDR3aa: CASSRATNEKLFF
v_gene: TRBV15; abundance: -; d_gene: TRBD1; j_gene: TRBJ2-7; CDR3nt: TGTGCCACCAGCAGAGGGAGGACAGGGGCCTACGAGCAGTACTTC; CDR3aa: CATSRGRTGAYEQYF
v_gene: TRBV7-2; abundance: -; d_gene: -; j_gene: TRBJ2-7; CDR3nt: TGTGCCAGCAGCTTAGTTAAAAACGAGCAGTACTTC; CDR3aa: CASSLVKNEQYF
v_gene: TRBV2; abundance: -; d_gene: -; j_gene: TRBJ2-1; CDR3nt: TGTGCCAGCAGCTTACAGGGGGGGACCTACAATGAGCAGTTCTTC; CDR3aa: CASSLQGGTYNEQFF
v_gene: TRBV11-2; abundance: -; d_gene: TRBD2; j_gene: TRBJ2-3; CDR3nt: TGTGCCAGCAGCTTAGAATCTAGCGGGATTGATACGCAGTATTTT; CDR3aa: CASSLESSGIDTQYF
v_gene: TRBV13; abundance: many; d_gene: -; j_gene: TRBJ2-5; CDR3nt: TGTGCCAGCAGTCGAAGGTCTTTTGGTTCGGAGACCCAGTACTTC; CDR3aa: CASSRRSFGSETQYF
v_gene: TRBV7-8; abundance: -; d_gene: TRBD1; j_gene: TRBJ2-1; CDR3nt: TGTGCCAGCAGCATCGGACAGGGGAGAGGGGAGCAGTTCTTC; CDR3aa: CASSIGQGRGEQFF
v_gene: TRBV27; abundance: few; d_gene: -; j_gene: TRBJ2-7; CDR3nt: TGTGCCAGCAGTCCGCACAGCTCCTACGAGCAGTACTTC; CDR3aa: CASSPHSSYEQYF
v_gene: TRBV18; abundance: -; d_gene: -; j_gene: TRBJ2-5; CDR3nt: TGTGCCAGCTCCCTCGGCCAGGGAGAGACCCAGTACTTC; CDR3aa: CASSLGQGETQYF
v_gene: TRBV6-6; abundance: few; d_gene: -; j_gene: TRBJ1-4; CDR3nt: TGTGCCAGCAGTGGCGTGGGGACAACTAATGAAAAACTGTTTTTT; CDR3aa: CASSGVGTTNEKLFF